These 5 T cell receptor beta chains were all obtained from the same sample, sequenced in a study of T cell responses to AZD1222 COVID-19 vaccine. Sequencing was performed with immunoSEQ multiplex PCR; in TCRdb, only in-frame clones are kept and a portion is missing. The table includes approximately 130,000 clones, 93% detected once. This specimen was peripheral blood, taken on day 0 of AZD1222 vaccination. The receptors were gathered from an adult in good health.

The chain employs TRBV5-1 and TRBJ2-1, with D maybe TRBD1 (6 bases). V was clipped by 4 bases and J by 0 bases, with 8 bases between them. This CDR3 has 14 amino acids. Germline CDR1 SGHRS, CDR2 YFSETQ. The CDR3 DNA is TGCGCCAGCAGCGGACAGAGCTCCTACAATGAGCAGTTCTTC. Encoded protein: CASSGQSSYNEQFF.

The gene calls are TRBV6-6 and TRBJ1-4; possibly TRBD1 for D (5 bases). V shed 3 bases and J shed 8 bases, with 13 bases lying between them. Germline CDR1 reads MNHNY; CDR2 reads SVGAGI (reference sequence). The CDR3 consists of 14 residues. The chain's CDR3 is CASSYLAGTEKLFF. CDR3 bases: TGTGCCAGCAGTTATCTGGCAGGGACCGAAAAACTGTTTTTT.

The V and J genes are TRBV15 and TRBJ1-1; no definite D call. Germline assignment: CDR1 LNHNV and CDR2 YYDKDF (reference sequence). With 3 bases removed from V and 0 bases from J, the gap between germline ends came to 17 bases. The length of the CDR3 is 17 residues. CDR3 loop: CATSRRFGRSMNTEAFF. CDR3 DNA: TGTGCCACCAGCAGGAGATTTGGACGGAGCATGAACACTGAAGCTTTCTTT.

This chain uses TRBV12-3 or TRBV12-4 with TRBJ1-4; perhaps TRBD1 as D (6 bases). V lost 3 bases and J lost 8, with 10 bases in between. This CDR3 spans 13 amino acids. The CDR3 bases are TGTGCCAGCAGTTTCGGCAGGGGCGAAAAACTGTTTTTT. It specifies CASSFGRGEKLFF.

The chain couples TRBV30 to TRBJ2-1; tentatively, D is TRBD2 (6 bases). The CDR3 totals 12 residues. Trimming removed 2 bases at V and 8 bases at J, with 10 bases between. Germline CDR1 and CDR2: GTSNPN and SVGIG (reference sequence). The CDR3 sequence: CAWSPTGDEQFF. CDR3 bases: TGTGCCTGGAGTCCTACGGGGGATGAGCAGTTCTTC.